The 27 T cell receptor beta chains in this list originate from one sample, sequenced in a study of T cells after yellow fever vaccination. From the 5' RACE reads, TCRdb called clonotypes with MiXCR, one entry per CDR3 protein. This sample has some 500,000 distinct CDR3 sequences; approximately 13% occur once, and the top ten carry around an eighth. The sample consisted of PBMCs, taken on the day of the yellow fever booster vaccination. These receptors were obtained from a man aged 25 to 45 who received the YFV17D yellow fever vaccine.

This clonotype was counted a few times. The rearrangement joins TRBV29-1 to TRBJ2-3; D gene ambiguous. From germline, CDR1 is SQVTM and CDR2 ANQGSEA. CDR3 length: 14 amino acids. Trimming removed 1 base at V and 2 bases at J, with 10 bases between. CDR3: CSVEGRLSTDTQYF. The DNA for the CDR3 is TGCAGCGTTGAAGGGAGACTCTCCACAGATACGCAGTATTTT.

This clonotype has only a few counts. The chain joins TRBV7-2 to TRBJ2-7; TRBD1 might be the D (5 bases). The CDR3 is 16 amino acids. From germline, CDR1 is SGHTA and CDR2 FQGNSA. V lost 4 bases, J lost 2 bases, and 18 bases lay in between. The CDR3 here is CASSSRAPGPPYEQYF. In nucleotides, the CDR3 is TGTGCCAGCAGCTCTAGAGCCCCAGGGCCCCCCTACGAGCAGTACTTC.

The chain links TRBV18 to TRBJ2-6; D not resolved. CDR1 is KGHSH, CDR2 LQKENI, per germline. The V end was cut by 8 bases, the J end by 2 bases, with 10 bases between. This CDR3 contains 14 residues. The CDR3 nucleotides read TGTGCCAGCCCCATTAACACTGGGGCCAACGTCCTGACTTTC. It translates to CASPINTGANVLTF.

This clonotype has just a few counts. The genes are TRBV10-3 and TRBJ1-2, with D possibly matching TRBD1 (5 bases). The CDR3 sequence is 14 residues long. Trimming took 0 bases from V and 1 from J, leaving 6 bases between them. The germline V gene has CDR1 ENHRY and CDR2 SYGVKD. CDR3 nucleotides: TGTGCCATCAGTGAGTCGACAGTTAACTATGGCTACACCTTC. Translated, it gives CAISESTVNYGYTF.

V gene TRBV12-3 or TRBV12-4 combines with J gene TRBJ2-2, with TRBD2 identical over 10 bases. The CDR3 has 19 amino acids. V lost 5 bases, J lost 2 bases, and 14 bases stayed unmatched. The CDR3 sequence: CASSGEGWTSGNNTGELFF. The CDR3 DNA is TGTGCCAGCAGTGGGGAAGGGTGGACTAGCGGAAACAACACCGGGGAGCTGTTTTTT.

The sample holds a few counts of this clonotype. The chain uses TRBV4-1 and TRBJ1-2; D is unresolved. Trimming pared 3 bases from V and 0 bases from J, leaving 11 bases between. The CDR3 length is 15 residues. CDR1 is MGHRA and CDR2 is YSYEKL in the germline V gene. The CDR3 is CASSHDLTSNYGYTF. DNA for the CDR3: TGCGCCAGCAGCCATGACCTGACCTCTAACTATGGCTACACCTTC.

In its sample, this clonotype was seen many times. The chain joins TRBV20-1 to TRBJ2-7, with D tentatively TRBD1 or TRBD2 (6 bases each). The V end was cut by 3 bases, the J end by 5 bases, with 14 bases between. The germline CDR1 and CDR2 sequences are DFQATT and SNEGSKA (reference sequence). The CDR3 totals 13 residues. The CDR3 sequence: CSASGAGGHEQYF. CDR3 coding DNA: TGCAGTGCTAGCGGGGCCGGGGGCCACGAGCAGTACTTC.

This clonotype came up a few times. This chain links TRBV20-1 with TRBJ2-7; 9 positions agree with TRBD1. CDR1 is DFQATT and CDR2 is SNEGSKA in the germline V gene (reference sequence). The CDR3 length is 15 residues. Germline trimming cut 0 bases from V and 5 bases from J; bases unmatched to any gene: 8. In DNA, the CDR3 is TGCAGTGCTAGAGATCTGACAGGGGGTCTTCACGAGCAGTACTTC. This encodes CSARDLTGGLHEQYF.

This clonotype has a handful of counts. The V gene is TRBV30, the J gene TRBJ1-6; TRBD1 matches 7 bases. V dropped 4 bases and J dropped 7; count of bases not matched to a gene: 16. The CDR3 has 17 residues. Germline V lookup: CDR1 GTSNPN, CDR2 SVGIG (reference sequence). CDR3 loop: CAWIRGGAVSGNSPLHF. CDR3 coding DNA: TGTGCCTGGATACGAGGGGGCGCGGTATCGGGCAATTCACCCCTCCACTTT.

This clonotype was seen only a few times. The chain is built from TRBV20-1 and TRBJ2-7; tentatively, D is TRBD1 (6 bases). Trimming removed 3 bases from V and 6 bases from J, with 9 bases in between. The CDR3 spans 11 residues. From germline, CDR1 is DFQATT and CDR2 SNEGSKA (reference sequence). The CDR3 is CSARDSLEQYF. In DNA form, the CDR3 reads TGCAGTGCTAGGGACAGTCTCGAGCAGTACTTC.

The sample holds a few counts of this clonotype. The chain combines TRBV12-3 or TRBV12-4 with TRBJ2-7; TRBD1 is a possible D gene (7 bases). The ends were cut back, 7 bases at V and 1 base at J, with 14 bases in the middle. The CDR3 has 14 residues. The CDR3 region has the DNA TGTGCCAGCACCCAGACAGGGACTTCCTACGAGCAGTACTTC. This sequence encodes CASTQTGTSYEQYF.

This clonotype has a handful of counts. The chain combines TRBV7-9 with TRBJ2-7; no reliable D call. This CDR3 contains 12 residues. Per germline, CDR1 SEHNR and CDR2 FQNEAQ (reference sequence). V was pared by 7 bases and J by 5 bases, with 12 bases between. The CDR3 reads CASTFRVDEQYF. The CDR3 DNA sequence: TGTGCCAGCACCTTTAGGGTTGACGAGCAGTACTTC.

This clonotype was detected only a few times. The V and J genes are TRBV7-9 and TRBJ2-3; D call uncertain. The germline gives CDR1 SEHNR, CDR2 FQNEAQ (reference sequence). Trimming pared 7 bases from V and 6 bases from J, leaving 11 bases between. The CDR3 is 12 residues long. The CDR3 is CASNPMGDTQYF. DNA of the CDR3: TGTGCCAGCAACCCCATGGGGGATACGCAGTATTTT.

Only a few counts were recorded for this clonotype. The rearrangement joins TRBV5-8 to TRBJ2-4; D remains unclear. V lost 3 bases to trimming and J lost 2 bases, with 12 bases between them. The V gene's germline CDR1 is SGHTS and CDR2 YDEGEE. CDR3 size: 15 residues. The DNA of the CDR3 is TGTGCCAGCAGCTCCCCTCCGGCCCCCAAAAACATTCAGTACTTC. Its translation is CASSSPPAPKNIQYF. Full variable domain (rest looked up from reference TRBV5-8 and TRBJ2-4): EAGVTQSPTHLIKTRGQQATLRCSPISGHTSVYWYQQALGLGLQFLLWYDEGEERNRGNFPPRFSGRQFPNYSSELNVNALELEDSALYLCASSSPPAPKNIQYFGAGTRLSVL.

This clonotype was found a few times. V usage is TRBV5-1 and J usage is TRBJ2-5, with D perhaps matching TRBD1 or TRBD2 (5 bases each). Per the germline V gene, CDR1 is SGHRS and CDR2 is YFSETQ. Trimming left V 5 bases short and J 1 base short, with 15 bases between. This CDR3 comprises 15 residues. DNA of the CDR3: TGCGCCAGCAGTTGGTCCCTCGGGGCCCAAGAGACCCAGTACTTC. Residues: CASSWSLGAQETQYF.

This clonotype showed up just a few times. The J gene is TRBJ2-7, the V gene TRBV12-3 or TRBV12-4; D ambiguous. V shed 5 bases and J shed 1 base, with 9 bases lying between them. This CDR3 has 13 residues. Written as DNA, the CDR3 is TGTGCCAGCAGTCGGTCTCAGTCCTACGAGCAGTACTTC. This codes for CASSRSQSYEQYF.

This chain joins TRBV28 and TRBJ2-2; 13 positions match TRBD2. V gave up 7 bases and J gave up 0 bases; unmatched junction bases: 17. The CDR3 is made up of 21 amino acids. From germline, CDR1 is MDHEN and CDR2 SYDVKM. The CDR3 coding sequence is TGTGCCAGCAATATAACACCACGACTAGCGGGAGGCGGGGCGAACACCGGGGAGCTGTTTTTT. This gives the protein CASNITPRLAGGGANTGELFF.

The chain carries TRBV7-9 and TRBJ2-1, with D hard to call. CDR3 size: 13 residues. CDR1 SEHNR and CDR2 FQNEAQ come from the germline V gene (reference sequence). The V gene lost 8 bases and the J gene lost 1 base, with 9 bases spanning the gap. CDR3 loop: CASSAWSYNEQFF. As DNA, the CDR3 is TGTGCCAGCTCTGCTTGGTCCTACAATGAGCAGTTCTTC. Looking up the rest from reference TRBV7-9 and TRBJ2-1 gives the full variable domain: DTGVSQNPRHKITKRGQNVTFRCDPISEHNRLYWYRQTLGQGPEFLTYFQNEAQLEKSRLLSDRFSAERPKGSFSTLEIQRTEQGDSAMYLCASSAWSYNEQFFGPGTRLTVL.

This clonotype came up a few times. The chain has TRBV6-1 and TRBJ2-7; 11 bases agree with TRBD2. The germline V gene encodes CDR1 MNHNS and CDR2 SASEGT. The CDR3 has 14 amino acids. Unmatched junction bases numbered 6, after V lost 8 bases and J lost 3 bases. The CDR3 region has the DNA TGTGCCAGCTGTCGACTAGCGGGGTACTACGAGCAGTACTTC. It encodes CASCRLAGYYEQYF.

This clonotype turned up a few times. V and J are TRBV27 and TRBJ2-5, with D perhaps matching TRBD1 or TRBD2 (6 bases each). CDR1 and CDR2 (germline): MNHEY, SMNVEV (reference sequence). The length of the CDR3 is 14 residues. The germline V and J ends were trimmed by 4 bases and 1 base, with 10 bases remaining between them. The CDR3 loop is CASSWGAGQETQYF. CDR3 coding DNA: TGTGCCAGCAGTTGGGGGGCGGGCCAAGAGACCCAGTACTTC.

The chain joins TRBV10-2 to TRBJ2-5; TRBD2 matches 12 bases. CDR3 length: 19 amino acids. Per germline, CDR1 WSHSY and CDR2 SAAADI. The ends lost 4 bases at V and 1 base at J; junction bases unmatched: 13. As DNA, the CDR3 is TGCGCCAGCAGTGTCGGACTAGCGGGATCGGGGAGGGCCCAAGAGACCCAGTACTTC. Amino acid sequence: CASSVGLAGSGRAQETQYF.

The genes are TRBV6-1 and TRBJ2-1, with 7 bases fitting TRBD2. The CDR3 contains 13 residues. The germline CDR1 and CDR2 sequences are MNHNS and SASEGT. The J segment lost 7 bases and the V segment lost 7 bases, leaving 7 bases of the junction unmatched. CDR3 nucleotide sequence: TGTGCCAGCACCCGGTTGGGAGGGAATGAGCAGTTCTTC. Translated: CASTRLGGNEQFF.

This chain connects TRBV20-1 to TRBJ2-4; 10 nucleotides match TRBD1. The CDR3 consists of 15 residues. Looked up from germline, CDR1 is DFQATT and CDR2 is SNEGSKA (reference sequence). With V trimmed by 5 bases and J by 3 bases, 7 bases remained unmatched. In DNA form, the CDR3 reads TGCAGTGCTGGGGGACAGGGGAAAGGCAAAAACATTCAGTACTTC. Translating gives CSAGGQGKGKNIQYF.

This clonotype has a handful of counts. V is TRBV27 and J is TRBJ2-5, with no clear D. Germline V gives CDR1 MNHEY, CDR2 SMNVEV (reference sequence). There are 14 residues in the CDR3. Deletions cut 5 bases from V and 1 base from J, with 11 bases between. CDR3 DNA: TGTGCCAGCAGTCCTATCTGGGGCCAAGAGACCCAGTACTTC. Protein product: CASSPIWGQETQYF.

V gene TRBV4-3 combines with J gene TRBJ1-5, with D uncertain. Germline CDR1 and CDR2: LGHNA and YSLEER. The V end was cut by 1 base, the J end by 6 bases, with 7 bases between. The CDR3 extends over 13 amino acids. CDR3 sequence: CASSQGMGQPQHF. The CDR3 coding sequence is TGCGCCAGCAGCCAAGGAATGGGTCAGCCCCAGCATTTT.

Here the CDR3 DNA reads TGTGCCAGCAGCTTACGATCAAAAGGAGAGACCCAGTACTTC. Its protein product is CASSLRSKGETQYF. V usage is TRBV7-9 and J usage is TRBJ2-5; D unclear. The CDR3 length is 14 residues. V was trimmed by 2 bases and J by 4 bases, leaving 11 bases between them. Germline V lookup: CDR1 SEHNR, CDR2 FQNEAQ (reference sequence).

The chain links TRBV7-2 to TRBJ2-7; D gene ambiguous. This CDR3 has 14 residues. Germline lookup yields CDR1 SGHTA and CDR2 FQGNSA. V was trimmed by 2 bases and J by 0 bases, leaving 8 bases between them. The CDR3 loop reads CASSLLSYSYEQYF. In DNA form, the CDR3 reads TGTGCCAGCAGCTTACTGAGTTACTCCTACGAGCAGTACTTC.